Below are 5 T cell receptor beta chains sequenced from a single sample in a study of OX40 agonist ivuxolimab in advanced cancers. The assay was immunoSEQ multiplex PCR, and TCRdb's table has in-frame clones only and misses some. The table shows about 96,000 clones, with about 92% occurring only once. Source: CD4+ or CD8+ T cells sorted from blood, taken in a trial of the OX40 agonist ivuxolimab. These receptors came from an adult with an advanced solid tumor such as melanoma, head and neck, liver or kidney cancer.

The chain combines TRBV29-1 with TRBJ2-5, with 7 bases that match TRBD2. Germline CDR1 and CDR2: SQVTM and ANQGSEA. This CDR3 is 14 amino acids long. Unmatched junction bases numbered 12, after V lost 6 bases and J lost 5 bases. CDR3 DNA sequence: TGCAGCGTGAGGGGCACGGGTAGCGGGGAGACCCAGTACTTC. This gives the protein CSVRGTGSGETQYF.

The CDR3, as DNA: TGTGCCAGCAGCCCCCGATGGACTAGCGGGAGTGGAAACATTCAGTACTTC. Its protein product is CASSPRWTSGSGNIQYF. V is TRBV5-6 and J is TRBJ2-4; 13 nucleotides align to TRBD2. CDR1 and CDR2 (germline): SGHDT, YYEEEE. The CDR3 is 17 amino acids. Trimming took 4 bases from V and 6 from J; bases not matched to a gene: 10.

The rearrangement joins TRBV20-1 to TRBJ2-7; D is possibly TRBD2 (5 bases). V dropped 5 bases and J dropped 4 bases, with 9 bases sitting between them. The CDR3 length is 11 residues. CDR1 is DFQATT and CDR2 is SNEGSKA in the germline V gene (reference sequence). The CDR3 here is CSAAPGYEQYF. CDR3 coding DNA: TGCAGTGCTGCCCCGGGGTACGAGCAGTACTTC.

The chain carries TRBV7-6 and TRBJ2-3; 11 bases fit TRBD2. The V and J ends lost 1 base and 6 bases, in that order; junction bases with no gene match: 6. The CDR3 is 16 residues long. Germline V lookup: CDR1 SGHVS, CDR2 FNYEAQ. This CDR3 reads CASSLGATSGSDTQYF. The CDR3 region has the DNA TGTGCCAGCAGCTTAGGTGCTACTAGCGGGAGTGATACGCAGTATTTT.

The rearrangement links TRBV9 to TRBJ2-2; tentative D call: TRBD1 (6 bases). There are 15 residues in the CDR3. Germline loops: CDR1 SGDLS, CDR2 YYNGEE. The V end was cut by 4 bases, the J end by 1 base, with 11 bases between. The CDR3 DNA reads TGTGCCAGCAGCATTACAGGGATGAACACCGGGGAGCTGTTTTTT. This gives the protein CASSITGMNTGELFF.